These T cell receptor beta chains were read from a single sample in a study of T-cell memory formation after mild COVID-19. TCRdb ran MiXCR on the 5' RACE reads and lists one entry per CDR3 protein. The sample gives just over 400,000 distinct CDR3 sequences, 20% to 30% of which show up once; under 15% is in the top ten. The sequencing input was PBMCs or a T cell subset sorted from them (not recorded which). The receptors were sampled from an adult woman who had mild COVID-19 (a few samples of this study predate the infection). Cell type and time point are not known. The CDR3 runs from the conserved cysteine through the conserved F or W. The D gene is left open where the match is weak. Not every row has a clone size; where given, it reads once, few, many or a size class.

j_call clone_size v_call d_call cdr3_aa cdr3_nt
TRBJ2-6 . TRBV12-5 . CASGLAGANVLTF TGTGCTAGTGGTTTGGCTGGGGCCAACGTCCTGACTTTC
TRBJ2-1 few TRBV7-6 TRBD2 CASSSLAGGDEQFF TGTGCCAGCAGCTCTTTAGCGGGAGGGGATGAGCAGTTCTTC
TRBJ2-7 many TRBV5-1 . CASSLPGSAYEQYF TGCGCCAGCAGCTTGCCGGGGTCAGCCTACGAGCAGTACTTC
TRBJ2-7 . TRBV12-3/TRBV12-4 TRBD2 CASGTSGSHPSYEQYF TGTGCCAGCGGGACTAGCGGGAGCCATCCCTCCTACGAGCAGTACTTC
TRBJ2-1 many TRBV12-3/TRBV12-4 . CASSLPSYNEQFF TGTGCCAGCAGTTTACCCAGTTACAATGAGCAGTTCTTC
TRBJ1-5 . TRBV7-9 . CASSSGRWGSNQPQHF TGTGCCAGCAGTTCGGGGCGGTGGGGTAGCAATCAGCCCCAGCATTTT
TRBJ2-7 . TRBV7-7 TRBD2 CASSPRTGLAETDEQYF TGTGCTAGCAGCCCTCGTACCGGACTAGCGGAGACGGACGAGCAGTACTTC
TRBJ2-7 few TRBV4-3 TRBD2 CASSPSRLAGLNYEQYF TGCGCCAGCAGCCCGAGTCGACTAGCGGGACTGAACTACGAGCAGTACTTC
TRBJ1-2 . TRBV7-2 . CASSLASGVYGYTF TGTGCCAGCAGCTTAGCGTCCGGGGTCTATGGCTACACCTTC
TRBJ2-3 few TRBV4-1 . CASSQDGGPDTQYF TGCGCCAGCAGCCAAGATGGGGGCCCGGATACGCAGTATTTT
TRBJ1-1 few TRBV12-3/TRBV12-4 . CASSLLVGKTEAFF TGTGCCAGCAGTTTATTGGTGGGGAAGACTGAAGCTTTCTTT
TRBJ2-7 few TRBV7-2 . CASSLMDLSSYEQYF TGTGCCAGCAGCTTAATGGACCTCAGCTCCTACGAGCAGTACTTC
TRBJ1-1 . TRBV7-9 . CASSPTVLENTEAFF TGTGCCAGCAGTCCTACCGTCCTGGAGAACACTGAAGCTTTCTTT
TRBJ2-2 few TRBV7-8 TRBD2 CASSSTALAGTGELFF TGTGCCAGCAGCTCGACAGCACTAGCGGGTACCGGGGAGCTGTTTTTT
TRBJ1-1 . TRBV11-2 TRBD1 CASSFQIQGVGTEAFF TGTGCCAGCAGCTTCCAAATCCAGGGGGTGGGCACTGAAGCTTTCTTT
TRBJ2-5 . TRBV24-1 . CATSAAVWRGPLEGGSETQYF TGTGCCACCAGTGCCGCAGTTTGGAGGGGACCCCTGGAGGGAGGTTCGGAGACCCAGTACTTC
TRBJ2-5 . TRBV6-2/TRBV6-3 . CASSHLAEETQYF TGTGCCAGCAGTCACCTCGCCGAAGAGACCCAGTACTTC
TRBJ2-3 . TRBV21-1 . CASSKALRSPSFTDTQYF TGTGCCAGCAGCAAAGCGCTTAGGTCCCCCTCATTCACAGATACGCAGTATTTT
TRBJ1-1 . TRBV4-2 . CASSQSINTEAFF TGTGCCAGCAGCCAATCCATTAACACTGAAGCTTTCTTT
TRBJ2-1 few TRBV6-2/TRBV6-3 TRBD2 CASSPGLGGFF TGTGCCAGCAGTCCGGGACTAGGGGGTTTCTTC
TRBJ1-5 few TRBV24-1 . CATSETGASNQPQHF TGTGCCACCAGTGAAACTGGCGCTAGCAATCAGCCCCAGCATTTT
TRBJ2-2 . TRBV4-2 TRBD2 CASGLAGASAGELFF TGTGCCAGCGGACTAGCGGGGGCCTCGGCCGGGGAGCTGTTTTTT
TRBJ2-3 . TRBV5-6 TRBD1 CASSFRDRAPDTQYF TGTGCCAGCAGCTTCCGGGACAGGGCCCCAGATACGCAGTATTTT
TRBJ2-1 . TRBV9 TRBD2 CASSDRLAGHYNEQFF TGTGCCAGCAGCGACCGACTAGCGGGGCACTACAATGAGCAGTTCTTC
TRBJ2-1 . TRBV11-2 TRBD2 CASTATSGRGPYRGEQFF TGTGCCAGCACCGCGACTAGCGGGAGAGGGCCCTATCGGGGAGAGCAGTTCTTC
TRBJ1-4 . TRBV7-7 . CASSFREGEKLFF TGTGCCAGCAGCTTCAGGGAGGGTGAAAAACTGTTTTTT
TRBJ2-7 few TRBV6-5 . CASSYVGGSYEQYF TGTGCCAGCAGTTACGTCGGGGGCTCCTACGAGCAGTACTTC
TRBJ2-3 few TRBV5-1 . CASSRDGPDTQYF TGCGCCAGCAGCCGGGACGGACCAGATACGCAGTATTTT
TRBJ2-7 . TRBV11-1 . CASSLARLATNEQYF TGTGCCAGCAGCTTAGCGCGGCTAGCAACGAACGAGCAGTACTTC
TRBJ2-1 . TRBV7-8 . CASSLLQEAFF TGTGCCAGCAGCTTATTACAAGAAGCGTTCTTC
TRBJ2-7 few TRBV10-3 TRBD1 CAISSSDRDIYEQYF TGTGCCATCAGTTCCTCGGACAGGGACATCTACGAGCAGTACTTC
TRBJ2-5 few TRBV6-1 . CASRGGGRETQYF TGTGCCAGCCGGGGTGGGGGCAGGGAGACCCAGTACTTC
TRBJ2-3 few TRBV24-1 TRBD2 CATRGTSGSTDTQYF TGTGCCACCAGGGGGACTAGCGGGAGCACAGATACGCAGTATTTT
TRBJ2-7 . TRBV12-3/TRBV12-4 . CASTHVSSYEQYF TGTGCCAGCACCCACGTTAGCTCCTACGAGCAGTACTTC
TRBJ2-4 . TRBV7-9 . CASSIGAAGKNIQYF TGTGCCAGCAGCATAGGGGCGGCGGGGAAAAACATTCAGTACTTC
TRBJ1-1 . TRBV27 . CASRYRGGTEAFF TGTGCCAGCAGATACCGGGGAGGCACTGAAGCTTTCTTT
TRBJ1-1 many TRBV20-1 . CSASEGGMNTEAFF TGCAGTGCTAGCGAAGGGGGAATGAACACTGAAGCTTTCTTT
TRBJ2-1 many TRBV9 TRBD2 CASSPRLAGSSYNEQFF TGTGCCAGCAGCCCTCGACTAGCGGGTAGCTCCTACAATGAGCAGTTCTTC
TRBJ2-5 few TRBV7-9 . CASSLGDTPIETQYF TGTGCCAGCAGCCTCGGGGACACCCCAATAGAGACCCAGTACTTC
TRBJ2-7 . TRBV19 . CASSIWAADPYEQYF TGTGCCAGTAGTATTTGGGCAGCGGACCCCTACGAGCAGTACTTC
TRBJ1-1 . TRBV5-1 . CASSPRPGRTGDTEAFF TGCGCCAGCAGCCCCCGGCCGGGACGCACCGGGGACACTGAAGCTTTCTTT
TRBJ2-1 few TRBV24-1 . CATRGLTNYNEQFF TGTGCCACCAGAGGGCTTACGAACTACAATGAGCAGTTCTTC
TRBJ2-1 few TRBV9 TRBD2 CASSTRTSGKNEQFF TGTGCCAGCAGCACCCGGACTAGCGGGAAAAATGAGCAGTTCTTC
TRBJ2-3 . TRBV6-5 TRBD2 CASTRGRGTDTQYF TGTGCCAGCACACGTGGGAGGGGCACAGATACGCAGTATTTT
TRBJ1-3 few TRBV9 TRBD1 CASSTGQALGNTIYF TGTGCCAGCAGTACAGGACAGGCGCTCGGAAACACCATATATTTT
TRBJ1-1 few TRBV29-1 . CSSKNTEAFF TGCAGCTCGAAGAACACTGAAGCTTTCTTT
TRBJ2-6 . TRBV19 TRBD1 CASGTGYSGANVLTF TGTGCCAGCGGGACAGGGTACTCTGGGGCCAACGTCCTGACTTTC
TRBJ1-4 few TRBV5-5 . CASSLTTNEKLFF TGTGCCAGCAGCCTAACAACTAATGAAAAACTGTTTTTT
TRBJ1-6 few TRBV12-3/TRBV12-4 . CASSPALNSPLHF TGTGCCAGCAGTCCCGCTCTAAATTCACCCCTCCACTTT
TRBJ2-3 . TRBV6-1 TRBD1 CASKSGTGGGTDTQYF TGTGCCAGCAAATCCGGGACAGGGGGAGGGACAGATACGCAGTATTTT
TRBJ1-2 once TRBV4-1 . CASSQISADGLYGYTF TGCGCCAGCAGCCAAATATCGGCCGACGGCCTCTATGGCTACACCTTC
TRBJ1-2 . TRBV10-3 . CAISESTIRVYGYTF TGTGCCATCAGTGAGTCGACCATTCGGGTCTATGGCTACACCTTC
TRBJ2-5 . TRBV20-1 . CSAGRGLETQYF TGCAGTGCTGGGCGGGGTTTAGAGACCCAGTACTTC
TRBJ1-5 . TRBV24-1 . CATSDADQPQHF TGTGCCACTAGTGATGCCGATCAGCCCCAGCATTTT
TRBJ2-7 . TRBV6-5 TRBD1 CASSSAGTELSYEQYF TGTGCCAGCAGTTCCGCCGGGACAGAGCTCTCCTACGAGCAGTACTTC
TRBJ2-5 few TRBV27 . CASAPTVSWWTQYF TGTGCCAGTGCTCCTACGGTGTCTTGGTGGACCCAGTACTTC
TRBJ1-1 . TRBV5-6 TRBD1 CASSFSLQGEAFF TGTGCCAGCAGCTTTAGTTTACAGGGGGAAGCTTTCTTT
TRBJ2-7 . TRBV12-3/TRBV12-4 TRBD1 CASSNRDRGHEQYF TGTGCCAGCAGTAACCGGGACAGGGGCCACGAGCAGTACTTC
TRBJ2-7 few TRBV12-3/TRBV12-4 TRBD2 CASRQGLASHYEQYF TGTGCCAGCAGACAGGGACTAGCCTCCCACTACGAGCAGTACTTC
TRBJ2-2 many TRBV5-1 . CASSFPNTGELFF TGCGCCAGCAGCTTTCCGAACACCGGGGAGCTGTTTTTT